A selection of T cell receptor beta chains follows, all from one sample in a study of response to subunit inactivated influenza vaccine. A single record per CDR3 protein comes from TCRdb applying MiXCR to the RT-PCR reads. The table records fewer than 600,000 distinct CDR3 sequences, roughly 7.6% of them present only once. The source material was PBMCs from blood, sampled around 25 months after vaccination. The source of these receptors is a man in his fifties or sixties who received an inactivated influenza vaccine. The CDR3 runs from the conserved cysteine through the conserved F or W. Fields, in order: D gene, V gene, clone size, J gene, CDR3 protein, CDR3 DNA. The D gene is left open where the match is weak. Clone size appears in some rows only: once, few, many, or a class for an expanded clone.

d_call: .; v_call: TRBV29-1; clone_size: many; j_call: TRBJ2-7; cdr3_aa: CSVWTANSYEQYF; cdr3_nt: TGCAGCGTTTGGACTGCTAACTCCTACGAGCAGTACTTC
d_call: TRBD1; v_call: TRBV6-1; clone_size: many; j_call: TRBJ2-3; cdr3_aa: CASSGYLGQSTDTQYF; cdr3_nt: TGTGCCAGCAGTGGCTATTTGGGACAGAGCACAGATACGCAGTATTTT
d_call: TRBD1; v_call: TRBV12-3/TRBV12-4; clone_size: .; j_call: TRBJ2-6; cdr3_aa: CASRPETGNFGANVLTF; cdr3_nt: TGTGCCAGCAGGCCGGAGACAGGGAACTTCGGGGCCAACGTCCTGACTTTC
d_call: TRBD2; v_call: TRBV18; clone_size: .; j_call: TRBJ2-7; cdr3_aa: CASSPPLPGTSPTKQYF; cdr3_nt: TGTGCCAGCTCACCTCCATTACCCGGGACTAGCCCAACAAAGCAGTACTTC
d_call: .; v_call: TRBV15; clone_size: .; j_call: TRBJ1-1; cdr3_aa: CATSIDHTEAFF; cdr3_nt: TGTGCCACCAGCATAGACCACACTGAAGCTTTCTTT
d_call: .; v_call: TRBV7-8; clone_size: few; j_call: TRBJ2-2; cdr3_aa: CASSLETGDTGELFF; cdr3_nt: TGTGCCAGCAGCTTAGAGACGGGTGACACCGGGGAGCTGTTTTTT
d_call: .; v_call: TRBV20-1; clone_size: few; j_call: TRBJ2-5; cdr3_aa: CSAKYAQETQYF; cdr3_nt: TGCAGTGCTAAATATGCACAAGAGACCCAGTACTTC
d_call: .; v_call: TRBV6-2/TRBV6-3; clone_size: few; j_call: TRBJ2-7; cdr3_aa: CASKDPAGSYEQYF; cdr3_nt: TGTGCCAGCAAGGACCCGGCGGGCTCCTACGAGCAGTACTTC
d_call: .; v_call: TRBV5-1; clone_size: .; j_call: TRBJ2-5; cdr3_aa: CASSTARGAGETQYF; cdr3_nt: TGCGCCAGCAGCACGGCGAGGGGGGCCGGGGAGACCCAGTACTTC
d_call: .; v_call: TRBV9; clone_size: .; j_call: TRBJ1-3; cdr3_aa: CASSLNRDGGNTIYF; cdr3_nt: TGTGCCAGCAGCCTCAACCGGGACGGAGGAAACACCATATATTTT
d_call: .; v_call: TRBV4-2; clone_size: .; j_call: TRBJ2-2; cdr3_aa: CASSQDFSASGELFF; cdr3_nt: TGTGCCAGCAGCCAAGATTTCTCGGCGTCCGGGGAGCTGTTTTTT
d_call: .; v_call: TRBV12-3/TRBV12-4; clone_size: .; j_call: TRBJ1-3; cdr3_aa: CASSFAVGRGSLSGNSIYF; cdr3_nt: TGTGCCAGCAGTTTTGCCGTTGGGAGGGGATCTTTGAGTGGAAACTCCATATATTTT
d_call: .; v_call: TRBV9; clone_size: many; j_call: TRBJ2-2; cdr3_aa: CASSVGPTGELFF; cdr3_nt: TGTGCCAGCAGCGTAGGGCCCACCGGGGAGCTGTTTTTT
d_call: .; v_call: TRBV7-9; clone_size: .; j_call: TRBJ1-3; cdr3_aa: CASSPADSGNTIYF; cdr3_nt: TGTGCCAGCAGCCCTGCCGACTCTGGAAACACCATATATTTT
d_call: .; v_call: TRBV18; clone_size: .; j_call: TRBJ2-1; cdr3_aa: CASSLPIWERYNEQFF; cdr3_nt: TGTGCCAGCTCCCTCCCCATCTGGGAACGTTACAATGAGCAGTTCTTC
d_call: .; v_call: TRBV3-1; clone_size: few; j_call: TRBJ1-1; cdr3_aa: CASSQRDAWGTEAFF; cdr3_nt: TGTGCCAGCAGCCAACGGGACGCCTGGGGCACTGAAGCTTTCTTT
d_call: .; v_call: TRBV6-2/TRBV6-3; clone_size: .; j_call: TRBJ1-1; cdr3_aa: CASSYGMTNTYTEAFF; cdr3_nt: TGTGCCAGCAGTTACGGTATGACAAATACTTACACTGAAGCTTTCTTT
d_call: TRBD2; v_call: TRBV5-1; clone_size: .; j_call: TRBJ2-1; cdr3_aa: CASSLLRGGNGYEQFF; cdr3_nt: TGCGCCAGCAGCTTGCTCCGGGGGGGCAATGGGTATGAGCAGTTCTTC
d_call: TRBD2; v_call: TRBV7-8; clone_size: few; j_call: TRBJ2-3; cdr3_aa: CASSLTSARKYF; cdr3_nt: TGTGCCAGCAGCCTGACTAGCGCCCGAAAGTATTTT
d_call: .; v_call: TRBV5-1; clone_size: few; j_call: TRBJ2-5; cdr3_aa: CASRVETQETQYF; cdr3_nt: TGCGCCAGCAGAGTGGAGACCCAAGAGACCCAGTACTTC
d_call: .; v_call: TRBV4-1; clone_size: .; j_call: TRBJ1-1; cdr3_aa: CASSQDYTNTEAFF; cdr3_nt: TGCGCCAGCAGCCAAGATTATACGAACACTGAAGCTTTCTTT
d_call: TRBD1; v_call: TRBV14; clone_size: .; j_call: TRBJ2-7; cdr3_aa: CASSQDMGQGNYEQYF; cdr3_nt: TGTGCCAGCAGCCAAGATATGGGACAGGGGAACTACGAGCAGTACTTC
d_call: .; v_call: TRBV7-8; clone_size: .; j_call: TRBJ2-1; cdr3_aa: CASSETGGGYNEQFF; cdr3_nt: TGTGCCAGCAGCGAGACAGGTGGGGGCTACAATGAGCAGTTCTTC
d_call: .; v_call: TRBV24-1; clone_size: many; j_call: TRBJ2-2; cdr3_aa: CATSDVQGLGGELFF; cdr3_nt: TGTGCCACCAGTGATGTCCAGGGACTCGGCGGGGAGCTGTTTTTT
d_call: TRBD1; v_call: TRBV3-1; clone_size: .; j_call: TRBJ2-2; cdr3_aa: CASSQEWTGAGELFF; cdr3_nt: TGTGCCAGCAGCCAAGAATGGACAGGGGCCGGGGAGCTGTTTTTT
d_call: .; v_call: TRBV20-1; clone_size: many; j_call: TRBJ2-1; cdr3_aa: CSAREPTRGDEQFF; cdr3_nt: TGCAGTGCTAGAGAACCAACCAGGGGGGATGAGCAGTTCTTC
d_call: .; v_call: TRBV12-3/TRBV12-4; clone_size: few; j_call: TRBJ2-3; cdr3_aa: CASRGPGLGESTDTQYF; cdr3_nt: TGTGCCAGCAGAGGGCCGGGACTGGGAGAGAGCACAGATACGCAGTATTTT
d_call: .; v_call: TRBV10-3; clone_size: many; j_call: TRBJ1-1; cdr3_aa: CAIRTQGMNTEAFF; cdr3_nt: TGTGCCATCAGGACACAGGGCATGAACACTGAAGCTTTCTTT
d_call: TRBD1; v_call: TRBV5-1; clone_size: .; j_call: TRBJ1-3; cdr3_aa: CASSYQPGTAGNTIYF; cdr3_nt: TGCGCCAGCAGCTACCAGCCTGGGACAGCTGGAAACACCATATATTTT
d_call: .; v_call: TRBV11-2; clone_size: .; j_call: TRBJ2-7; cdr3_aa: CASSLVVRTIEQYF; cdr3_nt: TGTGCCAGCAGCTTAGTGGTCCGAACCATCGAGCAGTACTTC
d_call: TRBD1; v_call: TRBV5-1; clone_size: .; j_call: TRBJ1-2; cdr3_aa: CASSLNFQGAPTNYGYTF; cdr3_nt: TGCGCCAGCAGCTTGAATTTCCAGGGGGCTCCGACGAACTATGGCTACACCTTC
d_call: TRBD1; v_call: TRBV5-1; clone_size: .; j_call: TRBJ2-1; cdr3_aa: CASSLAPGQGDNEQFF; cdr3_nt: TGCGCCAGCAGCTTGGCCCCGGGACAGGGAGACAATGAGCAGTTCTTC
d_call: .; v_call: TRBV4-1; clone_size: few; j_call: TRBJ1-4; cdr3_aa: CASSQAGVGEKLFF; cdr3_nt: TGCGCCAGCAGCCAAGCGGGGGTGGGTGAAAAACTGTTTTTT
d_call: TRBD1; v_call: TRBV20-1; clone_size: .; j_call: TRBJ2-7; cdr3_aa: CSARRGTGSAYEQYF; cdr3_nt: TGCAGTGCTAGACGTGGGACAGGGAGCGCCTACGAGCAGTACTTC
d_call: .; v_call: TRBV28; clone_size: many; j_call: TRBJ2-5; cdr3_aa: CASSLFPETQYF; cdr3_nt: TGTGCCAGCAGTTTATTTCCGGAGACCCAGTACTTC
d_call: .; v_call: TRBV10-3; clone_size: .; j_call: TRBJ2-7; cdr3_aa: CAISQGAYEQYF; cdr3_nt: TGTGCCATCAGTCAGGGAGCCTACGAGCAGTACTTC
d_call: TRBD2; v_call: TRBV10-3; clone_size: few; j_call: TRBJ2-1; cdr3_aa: CAISGALAGVTYNEQFF; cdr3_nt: TGTGCCATCAGTGGGGCACTAGCGGGAGTGACCTACAATGAGCAGTTCTTC
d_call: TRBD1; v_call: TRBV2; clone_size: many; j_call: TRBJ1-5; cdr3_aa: CASSADRGQWPQHF; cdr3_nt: TGTGCCAGCAGTGCGGACAGGGGGCAATGGCCCCAGCATTTT
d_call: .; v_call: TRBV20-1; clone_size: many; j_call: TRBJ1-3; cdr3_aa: CSAPYSGNTIYF; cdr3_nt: TGCAGTGCCCCCTACTCTGGAAACACCATATATTTT
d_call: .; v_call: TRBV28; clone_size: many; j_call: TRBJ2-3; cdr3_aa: CASNQGWDTQYF; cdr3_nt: TGTGCCAGCAACCAGGGGTGGGATACGCAGTATTTT
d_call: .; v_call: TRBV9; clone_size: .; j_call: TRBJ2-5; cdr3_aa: CASSPLAGPQETQYF; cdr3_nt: TGTGCCAGCAGCCCCTTGGCAGGCCCGCAAGAGACCCAGTACTTC
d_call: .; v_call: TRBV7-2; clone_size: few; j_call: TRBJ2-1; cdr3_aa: CASSLERTLVHNEQFF; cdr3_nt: TGTGCCAGCAGCTTAGAGAGGACCCTGGTCCACAATGAGCAGTTCTTC
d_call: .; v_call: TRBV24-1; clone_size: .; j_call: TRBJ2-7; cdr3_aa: CATSDGRGRNYEQYF; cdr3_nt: TGTGCCACCAGTGATGGGCGAGGGAGAAACTACGAGCAGTACTTC
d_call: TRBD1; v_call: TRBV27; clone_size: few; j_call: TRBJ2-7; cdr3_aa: CASSSRLGQGNIEQYF; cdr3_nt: TGTGCCAGCAGTTCCCGGTTAGGACAGGGGAATATCGAGCAGTACTTC
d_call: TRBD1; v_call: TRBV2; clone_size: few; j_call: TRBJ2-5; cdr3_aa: CASSDGDRGRDIFLDLQETQYF; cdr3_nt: TGTGCCAGCAGTGATGGGGACAGGGGGCGCGATATTTTCCTAGATTTACAAGAGACCCAGTACTTC
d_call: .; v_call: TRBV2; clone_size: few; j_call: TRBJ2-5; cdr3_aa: CASGGVETQYF; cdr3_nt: TGTGCCAGCGGAGGGGTGGAGACCCAGTACTTC
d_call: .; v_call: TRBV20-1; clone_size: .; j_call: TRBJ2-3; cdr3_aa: CSARAVKWADTQYF; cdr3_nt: TGCAGTGCTAGAGCCGTCAAGTGGGCAGATACGCAGTATTTT
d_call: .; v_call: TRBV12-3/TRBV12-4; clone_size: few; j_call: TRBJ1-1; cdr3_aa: CASRISLNTEAFF; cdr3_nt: TGTGCCAGCAGAATAAGTCTGAACACTGAAGCTTTCTTT
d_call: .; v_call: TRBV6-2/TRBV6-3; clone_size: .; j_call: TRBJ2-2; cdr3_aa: CASSHIPNTGELFF; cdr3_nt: TGTGCCAGCAGCCACATCCCGAACACCGGGGAGCTGTTTTTT
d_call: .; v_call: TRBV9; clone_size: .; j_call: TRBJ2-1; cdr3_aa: CASSARVFSPHNEQFF; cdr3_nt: TGTGCCAGCAGCGCAAGGGTCTTCTCCCCACACAATGAGCAGTTCTTC